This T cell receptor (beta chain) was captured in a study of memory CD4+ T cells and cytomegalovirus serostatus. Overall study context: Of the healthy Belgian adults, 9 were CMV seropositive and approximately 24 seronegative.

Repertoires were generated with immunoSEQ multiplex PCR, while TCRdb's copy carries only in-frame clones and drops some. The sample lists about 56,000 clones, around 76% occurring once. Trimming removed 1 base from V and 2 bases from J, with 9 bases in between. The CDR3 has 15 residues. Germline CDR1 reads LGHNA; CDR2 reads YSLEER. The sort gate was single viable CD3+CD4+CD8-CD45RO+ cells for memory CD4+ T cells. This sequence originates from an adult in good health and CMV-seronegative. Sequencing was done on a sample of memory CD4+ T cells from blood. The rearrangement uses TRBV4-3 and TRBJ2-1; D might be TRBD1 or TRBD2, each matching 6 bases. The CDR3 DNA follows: TGCGCCAGCAGCCAAGCGGGGGCCCCCTACAATGAGCAGTTCTTC. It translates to CASSQAGAPYNEQFF.